The clone carrying this TCR beta chain was seen more than once but under ten times. Its antigen is unknown. The data are from a study of T cell repertoires in cytomegalovirus infection. The wider study: Epitope selection comprised recently identified HLA-C-restricted CMV epitopes and well-studied HLA-B-restricted CMV epitopes. Carrying CMV and the relevant HLA type showed in public TCR beta signatures. Study-level points and caveats: The study found HLA-C-restricted CMV-specific TCR beta clonotypes dominating the ex vivo response. CMV carriers having the relevant HLA were flagged by cumulative public TCR beta family frequency.

This CDR3 contains 13 residues. Germline V gene sequence: CDR1 MNHNS, CDR2 SASEGT. V shed 4 bases and J shed 6 bases, with 11 bases lying between them. TCRdb called the reads again in MiXCR, with one record for every CDR3 protein. This sample has fewer than 1,000,000 distinct CDR3 sequences, with less than 35% found just once. This specimen consisted of cultured CD8+ T cells from PBMCs, obtained from culture after CMV antigen stimulation. The sequence derives from a human donor in good health (CMV status not recorded). Some clones in this sample may be carry-over from other donors' samples. The J gene is TRBJ2-3, the V gene TRBV6-1; the D is unclear. The CDR3 region has the DNA TGTGCCAGCAGTGTACATTTGTCGGATACGCAGTATTTT. Its protein product is CASSVHLSDTQYF.